The text below deals with one T cell receptor beta chain. What it binds is not known. Making TCR beta cDNA involved around 500 ng total RNA and a constant-region primer. The TCR beta library was amplified through three nested multiplex PCR rounds in a modified ARM-PCR procedure. Forward primers for TRBV1-TRBV30 and a C-beta reverse primer served the first two PCR rounds, at roughly 10 cycles each. MiXCR, run by TCRdb on the multiplex PCR reads, gives a single entry per CDR3 protein. This table holds about 78,000 distinct CDR3 sequences, 65% to 75% found once. V lost 2 bases and J lost 6, with 10 bases in between. Germline CDR1 reads MNHEY; CDR2 reads SVGAGI. The CDR3 covers 13 residues. Starting material for RNA and DNA co-extraction consisted of about 20-33 mg of unsorted bulk tissue. This record belongs to a study of tumor-infiltrating lymphocytes in primary liver carcinoma. Background on the study: Samples returned roughly 3.65 to 7.5 million productive TCRbeta reads, a yield that was similar across tissue types. Whole-study results and caveats: Pairs comparing tumor with adjacent tissue or blood overlapped less than pairs drawn from tumor regions.

The chain employs TRBV6-5 and TRBJ1-2, with no clear D. Material: liver tumor tissue from sampling region 4. The subset was: tumor region T4, right-lateral pole. The source is a woman in her fifties or sixties with primary liver carcinoma and hepatitis B virus infection. CDR3 in DNA: TGTGCCAGCAGTTACCTCCATGGGGATGGCTACACCTTC. The encoded protein is CASSYLHGDGYTF.